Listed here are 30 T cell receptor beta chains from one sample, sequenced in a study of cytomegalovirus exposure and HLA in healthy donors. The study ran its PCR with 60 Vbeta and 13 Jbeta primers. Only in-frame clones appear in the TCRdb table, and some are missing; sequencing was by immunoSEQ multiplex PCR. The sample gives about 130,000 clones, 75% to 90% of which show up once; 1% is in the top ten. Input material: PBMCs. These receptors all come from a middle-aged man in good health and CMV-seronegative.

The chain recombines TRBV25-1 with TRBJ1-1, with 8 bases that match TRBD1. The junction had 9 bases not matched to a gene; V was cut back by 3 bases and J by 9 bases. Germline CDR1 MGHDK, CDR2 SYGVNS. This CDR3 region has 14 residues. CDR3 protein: CASSETTDRDQAFF. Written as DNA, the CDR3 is TGTGCCAGCAGTGAGACCACGGACAGGGACCAAGCTTTCTTT.

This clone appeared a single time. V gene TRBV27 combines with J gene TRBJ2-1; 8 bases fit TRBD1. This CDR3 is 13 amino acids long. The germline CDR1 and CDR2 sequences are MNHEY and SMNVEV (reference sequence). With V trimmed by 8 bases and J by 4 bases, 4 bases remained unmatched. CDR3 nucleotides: TGTGCCAGCTGGAGACAGGGGTACAATGAGCAGTTCTTC. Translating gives CASWRQGYNEQFF.

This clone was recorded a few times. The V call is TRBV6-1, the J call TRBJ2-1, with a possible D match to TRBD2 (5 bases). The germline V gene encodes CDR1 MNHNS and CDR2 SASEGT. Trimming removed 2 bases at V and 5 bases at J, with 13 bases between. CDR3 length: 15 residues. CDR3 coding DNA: TGTGCCAGCAGTGAACGAGGGCGGTCGGACAATGAGCAGTTCTTC. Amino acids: CASSERGRSDNEQFF.

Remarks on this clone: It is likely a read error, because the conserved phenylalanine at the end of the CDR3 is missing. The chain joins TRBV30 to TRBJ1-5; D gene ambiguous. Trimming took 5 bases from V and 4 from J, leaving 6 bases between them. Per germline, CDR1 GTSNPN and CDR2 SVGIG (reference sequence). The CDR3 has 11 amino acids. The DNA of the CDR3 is TGTGCCTGGGGAGGTAATCAGCCCCAGCATGTT. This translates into CAWGGNQPQHV.

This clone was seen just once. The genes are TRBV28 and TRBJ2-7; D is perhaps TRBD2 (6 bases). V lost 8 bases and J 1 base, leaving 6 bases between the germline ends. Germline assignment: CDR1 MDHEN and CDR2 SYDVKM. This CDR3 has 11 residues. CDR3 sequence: CASGTSYEQYF. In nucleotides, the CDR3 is TGTGCCAGCGGGACTTCCTACGAGCAGTACTTC.

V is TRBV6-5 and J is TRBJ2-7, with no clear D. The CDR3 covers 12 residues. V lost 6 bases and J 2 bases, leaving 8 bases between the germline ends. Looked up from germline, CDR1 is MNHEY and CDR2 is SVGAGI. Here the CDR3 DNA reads TGTGCCAGCAGGGCCAGGACCTACGAGCAGTACTTC. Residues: CASRARTYEQYF.

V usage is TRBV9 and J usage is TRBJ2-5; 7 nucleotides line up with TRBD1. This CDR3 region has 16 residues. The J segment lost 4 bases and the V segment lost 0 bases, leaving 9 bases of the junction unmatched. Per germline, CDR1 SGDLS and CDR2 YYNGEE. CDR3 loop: CASSVADRVDRETQYF. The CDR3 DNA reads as TGTGCCAGCAGCGTAGCCGACAGGGTGGACCGAGAGACCCAGTACTTC.

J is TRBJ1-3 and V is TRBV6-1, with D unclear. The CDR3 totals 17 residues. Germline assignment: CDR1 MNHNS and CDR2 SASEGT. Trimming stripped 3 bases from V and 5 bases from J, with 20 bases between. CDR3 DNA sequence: TGTGCCAGCAGTGATAACCTCCCGAGTGTTATCCGAAACACCATATATTTT. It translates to CASSDNLPSVIRNTIYF.

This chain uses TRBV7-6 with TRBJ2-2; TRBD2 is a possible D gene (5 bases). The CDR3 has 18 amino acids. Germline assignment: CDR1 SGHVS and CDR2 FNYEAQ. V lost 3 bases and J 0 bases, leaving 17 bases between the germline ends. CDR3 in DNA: TGTGCCAGCAGCTTCAATGGACTGACGCATGCGAACACCGGGGAGCTGTTTTTT. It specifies CASSFNGLTHANTGELFF.

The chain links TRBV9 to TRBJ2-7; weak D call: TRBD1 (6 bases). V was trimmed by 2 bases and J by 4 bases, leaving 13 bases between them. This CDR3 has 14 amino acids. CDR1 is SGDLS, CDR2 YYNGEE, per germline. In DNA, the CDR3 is TGTGCCAGCAGCGTCTCCGGGACACCGTACGAGCAGTACTTC. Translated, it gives CASSVSGTPYEQYF.

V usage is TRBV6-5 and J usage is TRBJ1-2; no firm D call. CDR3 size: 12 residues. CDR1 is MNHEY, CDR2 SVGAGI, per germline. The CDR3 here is CGAGYTNYGYTF. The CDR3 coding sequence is TGTGGGGCCGGATACACTAACTATGGCTACACCTTC.

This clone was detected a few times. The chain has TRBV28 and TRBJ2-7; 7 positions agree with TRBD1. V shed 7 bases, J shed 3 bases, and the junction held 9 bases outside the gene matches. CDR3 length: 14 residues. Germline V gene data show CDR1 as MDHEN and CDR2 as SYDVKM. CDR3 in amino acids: CASTLGGRGYEQYF. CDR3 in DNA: TGTGCCAGCACCTTAGGGGGCAGGGGCTACGAGCAGTACTTC.

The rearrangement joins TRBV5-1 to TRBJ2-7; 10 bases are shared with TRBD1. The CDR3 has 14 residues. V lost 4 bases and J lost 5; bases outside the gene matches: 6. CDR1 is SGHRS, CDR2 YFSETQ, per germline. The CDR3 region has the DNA TGCGCCAGCAGCCCTCAAGGGACAGGGGACGAGCAGTACTTC. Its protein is CASSPQGTGDEQYF.

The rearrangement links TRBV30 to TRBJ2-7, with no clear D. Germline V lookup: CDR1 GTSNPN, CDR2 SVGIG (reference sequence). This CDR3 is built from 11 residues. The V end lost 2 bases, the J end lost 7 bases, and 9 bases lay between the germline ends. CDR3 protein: CAWSTTLEQYF. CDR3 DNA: TGTGCCTGGAGTACAACCCTGGAGCAGTACTTC.

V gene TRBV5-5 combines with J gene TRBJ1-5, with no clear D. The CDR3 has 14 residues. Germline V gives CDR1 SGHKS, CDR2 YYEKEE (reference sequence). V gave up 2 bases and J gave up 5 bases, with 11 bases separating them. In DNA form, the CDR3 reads TGTGCCAGCAGCTTATCACCGGGAGATCAGCCCCAGCATTTT. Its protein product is CASSLSPGDQPQHF.

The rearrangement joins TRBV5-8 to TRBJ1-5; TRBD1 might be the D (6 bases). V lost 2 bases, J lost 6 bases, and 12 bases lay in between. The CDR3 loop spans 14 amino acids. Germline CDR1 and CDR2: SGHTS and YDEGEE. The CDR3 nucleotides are TGTGCCAGCAGCTTAGGGCAGGGGTTTCAGCCCCAGCATTTT. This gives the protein CASSLGQGFQPQHF.

Here the CDR3 reads CSATYNEQFF. Here the CDR3 DNA reads TGCAGCGCTACGTACAATGAGCAGTTCTTC. The chain uses TRBV29-1 and TRBJ2-1; D is unresolved. This CDR3 is built from 10 residues. Germline lookup yields CDR1 SQVTM and CDR2 ANQGSEA. V was cut by 7 bases and J by 4 bases, with 5 bases left in between.

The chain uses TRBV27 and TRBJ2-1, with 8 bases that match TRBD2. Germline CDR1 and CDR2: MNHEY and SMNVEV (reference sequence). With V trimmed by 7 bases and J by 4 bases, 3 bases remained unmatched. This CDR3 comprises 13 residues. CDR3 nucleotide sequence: TGTGCCAGCACTAGCGGGCCATACAATGAGCAGTTCTTC. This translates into CASTSGPYNEQFF.

Written as DNA, the CDR3 is TGTGCCAGCAGCTTAGGACAGGCCCCTGAAGCTTTCTTT. Its protein is CASSLGQAPEAFF. V and J are TRBV5-4 and TRBJ1-1, with 7 bases identical to TRBD1. CDR3 length: 13 amino acids. The ends lost 2 bases at V and 6 bases at J; junction bases unmatched: 4. The germline gives CDR1 SGHNT, CDR2 YYREEE (reference sequence).

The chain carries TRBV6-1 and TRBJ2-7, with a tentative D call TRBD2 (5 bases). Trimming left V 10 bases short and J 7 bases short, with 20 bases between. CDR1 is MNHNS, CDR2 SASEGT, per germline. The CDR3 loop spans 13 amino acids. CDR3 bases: TGTGCCACCACCTACCCCGGACCGGGGGAGCAGTACTTC. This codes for CATTYPGPGEQYF.

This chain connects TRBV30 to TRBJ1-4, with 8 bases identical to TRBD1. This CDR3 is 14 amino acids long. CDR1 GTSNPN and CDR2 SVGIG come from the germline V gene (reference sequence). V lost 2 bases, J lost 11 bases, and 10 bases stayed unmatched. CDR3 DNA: TGTGCCTGGAGTATGAGACAGGGGCGGGAGAAACTGTTTTTT. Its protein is CAWSMRQGREKLFF.

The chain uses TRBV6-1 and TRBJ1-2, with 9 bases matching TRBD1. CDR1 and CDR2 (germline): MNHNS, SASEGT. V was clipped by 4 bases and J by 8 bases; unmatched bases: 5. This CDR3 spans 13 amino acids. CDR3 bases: TGTGCCAGCAGTGCGACAGGGGGAGGAGGCTACACCTTC. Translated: CASSATGGGGYTF.

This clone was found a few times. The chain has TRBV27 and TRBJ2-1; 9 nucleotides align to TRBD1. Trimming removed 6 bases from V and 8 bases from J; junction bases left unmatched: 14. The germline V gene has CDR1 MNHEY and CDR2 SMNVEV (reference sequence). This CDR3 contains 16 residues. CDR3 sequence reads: CASRARPGTGYHEQFF. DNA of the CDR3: TGTGCCAGCAGGGCCCGTCCCGGGACAGGGTACCATGAGCAGTTCTTC.

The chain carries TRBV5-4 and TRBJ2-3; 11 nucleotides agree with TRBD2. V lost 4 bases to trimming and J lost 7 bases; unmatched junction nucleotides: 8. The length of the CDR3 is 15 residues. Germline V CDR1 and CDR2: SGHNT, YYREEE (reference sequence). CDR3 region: CASSPTSGKTNTQYF. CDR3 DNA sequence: TGTGCCAGCAGCCCGACTAGCGGGAAAACAAATACGCAGTATTTT.

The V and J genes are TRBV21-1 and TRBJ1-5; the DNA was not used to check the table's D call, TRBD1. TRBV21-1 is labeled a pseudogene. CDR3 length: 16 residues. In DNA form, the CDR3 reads TGTGCCAGCAGCAAAAAGTCAGGACAGGGAAATCAGCCCCAGCATTTT. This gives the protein CASSKKSGQGNQPQHF.

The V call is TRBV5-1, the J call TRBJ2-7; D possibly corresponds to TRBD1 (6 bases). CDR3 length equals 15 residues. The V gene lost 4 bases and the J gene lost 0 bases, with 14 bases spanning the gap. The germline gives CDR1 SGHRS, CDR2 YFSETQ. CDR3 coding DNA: TGCGCCAGCAGCCACCTTACAGGGAACTCCTACGAGCAGTACTTC. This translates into CASSHLTGNSYEQYF.

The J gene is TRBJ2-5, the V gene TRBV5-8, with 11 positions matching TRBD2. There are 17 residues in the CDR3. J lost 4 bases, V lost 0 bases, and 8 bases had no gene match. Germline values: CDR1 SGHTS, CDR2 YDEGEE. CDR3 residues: CASSLAVSGGAGETQYF. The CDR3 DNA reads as TGTGCCAGCAGCTTGGCGGTTAGCGGGGGGGCCGGAGAGACCCAGTACTTC.

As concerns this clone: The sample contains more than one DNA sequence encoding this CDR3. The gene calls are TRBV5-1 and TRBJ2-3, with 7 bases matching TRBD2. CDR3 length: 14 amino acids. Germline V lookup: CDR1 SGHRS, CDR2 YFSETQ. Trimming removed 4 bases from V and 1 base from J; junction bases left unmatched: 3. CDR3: CASSPSGGTDTQYF. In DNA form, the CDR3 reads TGCGCCAGCAGCCCTAGCGGAGGCACAGATACGCAGTATTTT.

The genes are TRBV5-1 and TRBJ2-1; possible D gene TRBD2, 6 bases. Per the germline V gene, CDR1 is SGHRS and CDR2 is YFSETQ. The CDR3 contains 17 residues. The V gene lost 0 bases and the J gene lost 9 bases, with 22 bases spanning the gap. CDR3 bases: TGCGCCAGCAGCTTGGAGGATAACGCGTATAGCGGCCGTGAGCAGTTCTTC. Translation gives CASSLEDNAYSGREQFF.

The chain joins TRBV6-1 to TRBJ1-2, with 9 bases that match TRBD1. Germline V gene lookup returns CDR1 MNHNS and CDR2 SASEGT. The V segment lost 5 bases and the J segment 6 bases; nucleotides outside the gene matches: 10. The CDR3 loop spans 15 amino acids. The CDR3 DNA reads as TGTGCCAGCAGTACTCCAGGGACAGGGCTTCATGGCTACACCTTC. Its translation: CASSTPGTGLHGYTF.